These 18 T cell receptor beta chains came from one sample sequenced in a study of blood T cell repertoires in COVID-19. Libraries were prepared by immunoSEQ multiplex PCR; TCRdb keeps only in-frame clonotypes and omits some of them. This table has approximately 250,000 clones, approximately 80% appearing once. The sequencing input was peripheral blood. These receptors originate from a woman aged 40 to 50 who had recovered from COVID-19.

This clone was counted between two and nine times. CDR3 sequence: CASTGRRGLNEQYF. For the CDR3, the DNA is TGTGCCAGCACCGGTCGCAGGGGGTTGAACGAGCAGTACTTC. The chain is built from TRBV2 and TRBJ2-7, with 7 nucleotides matching TRBD1. V trimming: 7 bases; J trimming: 5 bases; junction bases outside the gene matches: 11. The CDR3 sequence is 14 residues long. The germline gives CDR1 SNHLY, CDR2 FYNNEI. Complete variable domain (other parts from reference TRBV2 and TRBJ2-7): EPEVTQTPSHQVTQMGQEVILRCVPISNHLYFYWYRQILGQKVEFLVSFYNNEISEKSEIFDDQFSVERPDGSNFTLKIRSTKLEDSAMYFCASTGRRGLNEQYFGPGTRLTVT.

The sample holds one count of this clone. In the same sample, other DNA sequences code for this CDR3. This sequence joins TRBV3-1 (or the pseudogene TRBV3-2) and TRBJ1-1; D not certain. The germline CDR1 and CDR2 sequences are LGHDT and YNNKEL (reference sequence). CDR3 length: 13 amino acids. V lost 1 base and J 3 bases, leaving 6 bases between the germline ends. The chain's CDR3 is CASSQVRDTEAFF. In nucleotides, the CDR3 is TGTGCCAGCAGCCAAGTACGAGACACTGAAGCTTTCTTT.

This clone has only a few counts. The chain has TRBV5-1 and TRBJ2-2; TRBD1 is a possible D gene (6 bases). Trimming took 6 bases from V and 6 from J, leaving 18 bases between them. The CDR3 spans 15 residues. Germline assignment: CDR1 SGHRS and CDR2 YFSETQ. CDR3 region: CASTRQQGSAGELFF. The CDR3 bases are TGCGCCAGCACTCGTCAACAGGGTAGTGCCGGGGAGCTGTTTTTT.

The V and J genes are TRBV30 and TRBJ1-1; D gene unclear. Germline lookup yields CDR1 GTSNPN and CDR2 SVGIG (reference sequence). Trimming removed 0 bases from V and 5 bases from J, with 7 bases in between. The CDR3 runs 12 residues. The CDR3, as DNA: TGTGCCTGGAGTGTACCGGTTACTGAAGCTTTCTTT. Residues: CAWSVPVTEAFF.

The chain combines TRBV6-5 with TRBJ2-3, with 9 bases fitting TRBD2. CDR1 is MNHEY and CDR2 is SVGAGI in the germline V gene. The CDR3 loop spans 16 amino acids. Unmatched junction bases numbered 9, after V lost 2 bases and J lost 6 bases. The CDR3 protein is CASSYLGTSRADTQYF. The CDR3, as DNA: TGTGCCAGCAGTTACCTCGGGACTAGCCGGGCTGATACGCAGTATTTT.

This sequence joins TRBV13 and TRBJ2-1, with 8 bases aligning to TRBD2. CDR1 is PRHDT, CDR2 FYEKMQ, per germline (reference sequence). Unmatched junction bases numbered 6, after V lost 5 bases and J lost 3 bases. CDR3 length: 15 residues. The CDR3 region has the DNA TGTGCCAGCAGCCCCAGCGGGGGCTACTACAATGAGCAGTTCTTC. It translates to CASSPSGGYYNEQFF.

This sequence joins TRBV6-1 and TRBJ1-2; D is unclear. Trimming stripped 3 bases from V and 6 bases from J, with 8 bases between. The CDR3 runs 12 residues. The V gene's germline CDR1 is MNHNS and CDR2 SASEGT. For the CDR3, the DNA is TGTGCCAGCAGTGAGGAGTTTGATGGCTACACCTTC. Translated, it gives CASSEEFDGYTF.

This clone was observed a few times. This CDR3 is CASSPLEVGELFF. CDR3 nucleotides: TGTGCCAGCAGCCCACTGGAGGTCGGGGAGCTGTTTTTT. J is TRBJ2-2 and V is TRBV11-2; possibly TRBD2 for D (5 bases). Trimming took off 5 bases at V and 7 bases at J, with 11 bases between the two ends. Germline V gene data show CDR1 as SGHAT and CDR2 as FQNNGV. The CDR3 runs 13 residues.

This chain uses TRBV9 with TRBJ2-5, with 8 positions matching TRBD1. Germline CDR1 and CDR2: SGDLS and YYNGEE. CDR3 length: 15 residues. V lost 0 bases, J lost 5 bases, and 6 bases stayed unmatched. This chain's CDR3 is CASSVGQGADETQYF. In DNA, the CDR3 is TGTGCCAGCAGCGTAGGTCAGGGGGCCGACGAGACCCAGTACTTC.

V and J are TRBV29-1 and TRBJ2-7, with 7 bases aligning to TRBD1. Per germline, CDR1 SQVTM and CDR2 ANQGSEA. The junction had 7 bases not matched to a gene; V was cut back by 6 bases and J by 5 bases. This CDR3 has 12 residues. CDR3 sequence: CSVQTGTDEQYF. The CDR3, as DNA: TGCAGCGTACAGACAGGGACGGACGAGCAGTACTTC.

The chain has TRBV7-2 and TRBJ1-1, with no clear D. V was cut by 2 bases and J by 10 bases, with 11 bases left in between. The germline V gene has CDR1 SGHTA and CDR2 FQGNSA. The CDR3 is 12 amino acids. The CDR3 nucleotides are TGTGCCAGCAGCTTACTCCTTCCTACAGCTTTCTTT. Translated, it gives CASSLLLPTAFF.

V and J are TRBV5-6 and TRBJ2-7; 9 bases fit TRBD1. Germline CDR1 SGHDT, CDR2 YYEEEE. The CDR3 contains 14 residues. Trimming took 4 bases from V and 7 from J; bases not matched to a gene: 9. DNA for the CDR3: TGTGCCAGCAGCCCGGGGACAGGGCATGGGGAGCAGTACTTC. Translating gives CASSPGTGHGEQYF.

In nucleotides, the CDR3 is TGTGCCATCAGTGACAGGGACACTCAGCCCCAGCATTTT. It specifies CAISDRDTQPQHF. The rearrangement joins TRBV10-3 to TRBJ1-5, with D possibly matching TRBD1 (6 bases). Germline values: CDR1 ENHRY, CDR2 SYGVKD. V shed 3 bases and J shed 6 bases, with 9 bases lying between them. The length of the CDR3 is 13 residues.

This chain's CDR3 is CASSFWDRAFSGNTIYF. The CDR3 DNA reads as TGTGCCAGCAGTTTCTGGGACAGGGCTTTCTCTGGAAACACCATATATTTT. The genes are TRBV28 and TRBJ1-3; TRBD1 agrees at 9 bases. With 3 bases clipped from V and 0 bases from J, the junction kept 6 bases outside the gene matches. The germline CDR1 and CDR2 sequences are MDHEN and SYDVKM. The CDR3 length is 17 residues.

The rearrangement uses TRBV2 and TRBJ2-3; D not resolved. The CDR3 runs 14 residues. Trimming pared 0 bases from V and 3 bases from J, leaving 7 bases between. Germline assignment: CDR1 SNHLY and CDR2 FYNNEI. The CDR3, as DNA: TGTGCCAGCAGTGAAGCTGAGATTACAGATACGCAGTATTTT. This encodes CASSEAEITDTQYF.

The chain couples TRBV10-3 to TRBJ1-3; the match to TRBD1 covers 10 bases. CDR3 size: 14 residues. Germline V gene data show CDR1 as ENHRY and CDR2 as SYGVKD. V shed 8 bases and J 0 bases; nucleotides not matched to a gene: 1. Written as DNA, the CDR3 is TGTGCCATCCGGACAGGGGGCTCTGGAAACACCATATATTTT. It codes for CAIRTGGSGNTIYF.

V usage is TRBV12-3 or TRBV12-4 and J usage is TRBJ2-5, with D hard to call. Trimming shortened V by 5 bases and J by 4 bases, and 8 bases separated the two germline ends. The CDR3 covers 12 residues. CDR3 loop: CASSPWRETQYF. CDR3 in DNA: TGTGCCAGCAGTCCGTGGAGAGAGACCCAGTACTTC.

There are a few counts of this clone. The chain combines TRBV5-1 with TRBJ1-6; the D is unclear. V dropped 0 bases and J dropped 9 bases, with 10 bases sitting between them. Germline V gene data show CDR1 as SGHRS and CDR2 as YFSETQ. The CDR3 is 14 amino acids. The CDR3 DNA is TGCGCCAGCAGCTTGGAAGTTGCTAGTTCACCCCTCCACTTT. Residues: CASSLEVASSPLHF.